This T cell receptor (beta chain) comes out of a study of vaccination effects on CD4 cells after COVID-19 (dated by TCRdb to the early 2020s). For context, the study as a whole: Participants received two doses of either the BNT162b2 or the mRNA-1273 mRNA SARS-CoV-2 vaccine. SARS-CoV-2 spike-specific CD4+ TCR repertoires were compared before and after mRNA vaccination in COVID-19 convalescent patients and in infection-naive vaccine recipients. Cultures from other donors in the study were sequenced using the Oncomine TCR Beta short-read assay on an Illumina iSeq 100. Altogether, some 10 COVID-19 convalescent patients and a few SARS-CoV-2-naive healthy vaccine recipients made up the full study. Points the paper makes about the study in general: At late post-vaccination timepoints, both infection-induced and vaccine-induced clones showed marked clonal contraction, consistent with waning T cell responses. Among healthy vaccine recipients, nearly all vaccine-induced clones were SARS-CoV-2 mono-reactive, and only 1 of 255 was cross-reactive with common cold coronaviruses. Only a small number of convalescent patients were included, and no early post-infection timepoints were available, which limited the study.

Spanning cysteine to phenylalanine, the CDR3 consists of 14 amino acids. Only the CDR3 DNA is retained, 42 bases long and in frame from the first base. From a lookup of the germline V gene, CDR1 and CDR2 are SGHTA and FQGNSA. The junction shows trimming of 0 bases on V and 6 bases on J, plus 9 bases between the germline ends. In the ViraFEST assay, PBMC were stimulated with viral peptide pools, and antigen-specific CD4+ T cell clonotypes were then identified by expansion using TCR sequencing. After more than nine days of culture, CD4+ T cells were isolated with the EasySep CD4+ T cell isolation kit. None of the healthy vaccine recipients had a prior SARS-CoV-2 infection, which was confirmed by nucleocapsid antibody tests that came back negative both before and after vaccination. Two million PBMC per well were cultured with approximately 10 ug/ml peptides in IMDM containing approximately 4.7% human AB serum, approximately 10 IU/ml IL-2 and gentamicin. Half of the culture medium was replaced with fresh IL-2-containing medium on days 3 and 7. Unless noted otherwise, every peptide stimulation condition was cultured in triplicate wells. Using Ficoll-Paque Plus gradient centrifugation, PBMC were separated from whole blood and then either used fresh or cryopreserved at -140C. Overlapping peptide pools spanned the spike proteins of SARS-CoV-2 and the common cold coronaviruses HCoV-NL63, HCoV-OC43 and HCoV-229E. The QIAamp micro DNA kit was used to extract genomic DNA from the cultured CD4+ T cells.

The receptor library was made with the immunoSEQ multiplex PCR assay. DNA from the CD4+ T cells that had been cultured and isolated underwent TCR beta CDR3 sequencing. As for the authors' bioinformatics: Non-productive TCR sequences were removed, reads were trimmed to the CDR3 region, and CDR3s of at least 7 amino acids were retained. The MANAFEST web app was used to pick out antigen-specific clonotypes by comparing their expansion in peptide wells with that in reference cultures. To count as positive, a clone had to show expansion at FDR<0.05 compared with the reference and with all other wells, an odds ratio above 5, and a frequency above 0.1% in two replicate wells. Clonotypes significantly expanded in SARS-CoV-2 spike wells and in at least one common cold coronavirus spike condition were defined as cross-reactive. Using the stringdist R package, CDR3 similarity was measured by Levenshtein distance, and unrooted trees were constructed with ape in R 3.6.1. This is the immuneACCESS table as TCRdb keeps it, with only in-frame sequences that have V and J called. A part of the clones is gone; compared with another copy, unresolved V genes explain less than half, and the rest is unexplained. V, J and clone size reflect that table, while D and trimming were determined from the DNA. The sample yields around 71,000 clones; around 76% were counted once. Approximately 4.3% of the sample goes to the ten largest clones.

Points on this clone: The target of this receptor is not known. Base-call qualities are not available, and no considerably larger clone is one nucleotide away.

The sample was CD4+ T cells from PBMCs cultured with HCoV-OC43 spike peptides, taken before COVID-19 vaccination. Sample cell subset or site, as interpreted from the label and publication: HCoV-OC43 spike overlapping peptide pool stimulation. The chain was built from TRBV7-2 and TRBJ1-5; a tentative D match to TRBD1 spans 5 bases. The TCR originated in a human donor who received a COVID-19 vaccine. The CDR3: CASSLAAGGQPQHF. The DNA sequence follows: TGTGCCAGCAGCTTAGCCGCGGGGGGTCAGCCCCAGCATTTT.